Listed here are 24 T cell receptor beta chains from one sample, sequenced in a study of blood T cell repertoires in COVID-19. The assay was immunoSEQ multiplex PCR, and TCRdb's table has in-frame clones only and misses some. The sample has approximately 62,000 clones, 81% seen once; the top ten hold more than 12%. Input material: peripheral blood. These receptors all stem from a man older than 75 with acute or convalescent COVID-19.

V is TRBV5-1 and J is TRBJ2-5, with D tentatively TRBD2 (6 bases). The CDR3 contains 16 residues. From germline, CDR1 is SGHRS and CDR2 YFSETQ. V shed 4 bases and J shed 7 bases, with 23 bases lying between them. Here the CDR3 DNA reads TGCGCCAGCAGCCTCCCTGGGGGAGGAAATTGGGGGACCCAGTACTTC. It codes for CASSLPGGGNWGTQYF. Complete variable domain (other parts from reference TRBV5-1 and TRBJ2-5): KAGVTQTPRYLIKTRGQQVTLSCSPISGHRSVSWYQQTPGQGLQFLFEYFSETQRNKGNFPGRFSGRQFSNSRSEMNVSTLELGDSALYLCASSLPGGGNWGTQYFGPGTRLLVL.

For this clone: An end of the junction does not agree with germline; a read error may underlie this. The rearrangement joins TRBV7-7 to TRBJ1-1; D gene uncertain. Germline V lookup: CDR1 SSHAT, CDR2 FNYEAQ (reference sequence). The CDR3 consists of 15 residues. DNA for the CDR3: TGTGCTAGCAGCTTAGCCATTCGAGCGAACACTGAAGCTTTCTTT. Its protein is CASSLAIRANTEAFF.

This chain connects TRBV11-2 to TRBJ1-3; no firm D call. The CDR3 extends over 14 amino acids. Germline V gives CDR1 SGHAT, CDR2 FQNNGV. The V end lost 0 bases, the J end lost 7 bases, and 10 bases lay between the germline ends. In DNA, the CDR3 is TGTGCCAGCAGCTTAGACCAGGTCAGGAACACCATATATTTT. It encodes CASSLDQVRNTIYF.

This clone was recorded only once. The V and J genes are TRBV2 and TRBJ1-4, with D possibly being TRBD1 (6 bases). V gave up 6 bases and J gave up 8 bases, with 19 bases separating them. This CDR3 is 15 amino acids long. Per germline, CDR1 SNHLY and CDR2 FYNNEI. CDR3 coding DNA: TGTGCCAGCAGCTTCTCCGGGACAAAGGGGGAAAAACTGTTTTTT. As protein: CASSFSGTKGEKLFF.

The chain has TRBV27 and TRBJ1-1; TRBD1 might be the D (6 bases). Germline V gene lookup returns CDR1 MNHEY and CDR2 SMNVEV (reference sequence). The CDR3 extends over 14 amino acids. Trimming stripped 3 bases from V and 6 bases from J, with 14 bases between. The CDR3 loop reads CASSLGGAKAEAFF. In DNA form, the CDR3 reads TGTGCCAGCAGTTTGGGGGGGGCGAAGGCTGAAGCTTTCTTT.

This chain uses TRBV18 with TRBJ2-7, with a possible D match to TRBD1 (6 bases). V gave up 5 bases and J gave up 0 bases, with 8 bases separating them. The CDR3 spans 13 residues. CDR1 is KGHSH, CDR2 LQKENI, per germline. The CDR3: CASSVQGSYEQYF. The DNA of the CDR3 is TGTGCCAGCTCAGTACAGGGCTCCTACGAGCAGTACTTC.

Note on this clone: The identical CDR3 is also encoded by other nucleotide sequences in the sample. V usage is TRBV10-1 and J usage is TRBJ1-3; D unclear. Trimming pared 6 bases from V and 0 bases from J, leaving 9 bases between. Germline V CDR1 and CDR2: WNHNN, SYGVQD (reference sequence). The CDR3 runs to 14 residues. Here the CDR3 reads CASSGGSSGNTIYF. CDR3 DNA: TGCGCCAGCAGCGGCGGTAGCTCTGGAAACACCATATATTTT.

This chain connects TRBV4-1 to TRBJ2-2; 8 bases align to TRBD1. The trim removed 2 bases at V and 1 base at J, leaving 9 bases unmatched. Germline-derived CDR1 and CDR2 are MGHRA and YSYEKL. CDR3 length equals 18 residues. The CDR3 bases are TGCGCCAGCAGCCAAAGGTGGACAGGGACGGGGAACACCGGGGAGCTGTTTTTT. Residues: CASSQRWTGTGNTGELFF.

This clone occurred a few times. The chain's CDR3 is CASSEALTGAGYGYTF. The CDR3 nucleotides read TGTGCCAGCAGTGAAGCGCTGACAGGGGCAGGCTATGGCTACACCTTC. V is TRBV6-1 and J is TRBJ1-2; TRBD1 matches at 8 bases. CDR3 length: 16 residues. The germline V gene encodes CDR1 MNHNS and CDR2 SASEGT. V gave up 0 bases and J gave up 4 bases; unmatched junction bases: 7.

The V gene is TRBV2, the J gene TRBJ2-3; 8 bases agree with TRBD2. With 5 bases clipped from V and 0 bases from J, the junction kept 16 bases outside the gene matches. The CDR3 runs to 19 residues. Looked up from germline, CDR1 is SNHLY and CDR2 is FYNNEI. The CDR3 sequence: CASSPFGGGRFSSTDTQYF. DNA for the CDR3: TGTGCCAGCAGTCCCTTCGGGGGGGGGAGGTTTTCTAGCACAGATACGCAGTATTTT.

The rearrangement links TRBV5-4 to TRBJ2-2; 10 nucleotides agree with TRBD2. This CDR3 spans 17 amino acids. The germline V gene has CDR1 SGHNT and CDR2 YYREEE (reference sequence). V lost 4 bases to trimming and J lost 1 base; unmatched junction nucleotides: 7. The CDR3: CASSIPSGGQNTGELFF. The CDR3 nucleotides read TGTGCCAGCAGCATCCCTAGCGGGGGCCAGAACACCGGGGAGCTGTTTTTT.

This chain connects TRBV6-6 to TRBJ2-3; D ambiguous. Between the trimmed V and J ends, which lost 1 base and 3 bases, there was a span of 5 bases. The CDR3 extends over 13 amino acids. Germline-derived CDR1 and CDR2 are MNHNY and SVGAGI (reference sequence). In DNA, the CDR3 is TGTGCCAGCAGTTACTACGGTACAGATACGCAGTATTTT. This sequence encodes CASSYYGTDTQYF.

The chain has TRBV2 and TRBJ2-2; D is possibly TRBD2 (5 bases). Per the germline V gene, CDR1 is SNHLY and CDR2 is FYNNEI. This CDR3 contains 14 residues. Trimming stripped 3 bases from V and 5 bases from J, with 10 bases between. As DNA, the CDR3 is TGTGCCAGCAGTGACCCCGGGGATACCGGGGAGCTGTTTTTT. This gives the protein CASSDPGDTGELFF.

The chain uses TRBV3-1 (or the pseudogene TRBV3-2) and TRBJ2-7; D gene uncertain. There are 13 residues in the CDR3. Germline lookup yields CDR1 LGHDT and CDR2 YNNKEL (reference sequence). The ends were cut back, 5 bases at V and 7 bases at J, with 15 bases in the middle. For the CDR3, the DNA is TGTGCCAGCAGCAAGGCGTCCGGGTGGGAGCAGTACTTC. Translation gives CASSKASGWEQYF.

In its sample, this clone was seen a few times. The CDR3 bases are TGTGCCAGCAGCGACAGTTGGTCCTACGAAAAACTGTTTTTT. It translates to CASSDSWSYEKLFF. This chain joins TRBV7-2 and TRBJ1-4; D may be TRBD1 (5 bases). The germline V gene encodes CDR1 SGHTA and CDR2 FQGNSA. V lost 5 bases and J 8 bases, leaving 15 bases between the germline ends. This CDR3 spans 14 amino acids. The full variable domain, in which reference TRBV7-2 and TRBJ1-4 provide the parts outside the CDR3, is GAGVSQSPSNKVTEKGKDVELRCDPISGHTALYWYRQSLGQGLEFLIYFQGNSAPDKSGLPSDRFSAERTGGSVSTLTIQRTQQEDSAVYLCASSDSWSYEKLFFGSGTQLSVL.

The chain uses TRBV30 and TRBJ1-2; the match to TRBD1 covers 7 bases. CDR3 size: 13 residues. V gave up 1 base and J gave up 6 bases; unmatched junction bases: 5. Per the germline V gene, CDR1 is GTSNPN and CDR2 is SVGIG (reference sequence). CDR3 loop: CAWSATGVNGYTF. The CDR3 DNA follows: TGTGCCTGGAGTGCTACAGGGGTGAATGGCTACACCTTC.

V usage is TRBV6-5 and J usage is TRBJ2-6; TRBD1 agrees at 10 bases. The V gene end was trimmed by 6 bases and the J gene end by 12 bases; junction bases not matched to a gene: 11. Germline V lookup: CDR1 MNHEY, CDR2 SVGAGI. This CDR3 contains 15 residues. CDR3 loop: CASSSGGTGVFVLTF. In DNA form, the CDR3 reads TGTGCCAGCAGCTCGGGAGGGACAGGGGTTTTCGTCCTGACTTTC.

V gene TRBV4-1 combines with J gene TRBJ2-7; D possibly corresponds to TRBD1 (6 bases). The germline gives CDR1 MGHRA, CDR2 YSYEKL. This CDR3 has 14 residues. Trimming stripped 4 bases from V and 4 bases from J, with 14 bases between. CDR3 sequence reads: CASSRGGAEYEQYF. In nucleotides, the CDR3 is TGCGCCAGCAGCCGTGGGGGCGCGGAATACGAGCAGTACTTC.

This chain joins TRBV28 and TRBJ1-5; tentative D call: TRBD1 (6 bases). Germline CDR1 and CDR2: MDHEN and SYDVKM. Trimming took off 5 bases at V and 4 bases at J, with 18 bases between the two ends. There are 16 residues in the CDR3. CDR3 sequence reads: CASSPATGFSNQPQHF. The CDR3 region has the DNA TGTGCCAGCAGTCCCGCAACAGGGTTCTCTAATCAGCCCCAGCATTTT.

The chain couples TRBV18 to TRBJ2-5, with D possibly TRBD2 on 6 matching bases. Between the trimmed V and J ends, which lost 6 bases and 2 bases, there was a span of 16 bases. The germline CDR1 and CDR2 sequences are KGHSH and LQKENI. CDR3 length: 15 amino acids. The CDR3 region is CASSMGEGTQETQYF. DNA for the CDR3: TGTGCCAGCTCTATGGGCGAGGGGACTCAAGAGACCCAGTACTTC.

This chain joins TRBV27 and TRBJ2-7; 7 nucleotides align to TRBD1. This CDR3 has 13 residues. The V segment lost 7 bases and the J segment 2 bases; nucleotides outside the gene matches: 5. Germline values: CDR1 MNHEY, CDR2 SMNVEV (reference sequence). Written as DNA, the CDR3 is TGTGCCAGCACCCGGGGACAGCCCTACGAGCAGTACTTC. Protein sequence: CASTRGQPYEQYF.

The rearrangement joins TRBV6-1 to TRBJ1-5; D gene ambiguous. Germline CDR1 and CDR2: MNHNS and SASEGT. There are 13 residues in the CDR3. V lost 2 bases and J lost 9, with 11 bases in between. DNA for the CDR3: TGTGCCAGCAGTGAAACACCGGGGTGGCCCCAGCATTTT. It specifies CASSETPGWPQHF.

The rearrangement links TRBV3-1 (or the pseudogene TRBV3-2) to TRBJ1-3, with D possibly being TRBD1 (5 bases). V was clipped by 1 base and J by 9 bases, with 13 bases between them. The CDR3 is 14 residues long. Per the germline V gene, CDR1 is LGHDT and CDR2 is YNNKEL (reference sequence). The DNA of the CDR3 is TGTGCCAGCAGCCAAGGGGGCACTACAACCACCATATATTTT. Its protein product is CASSQGGTTTTIYF.

The sample holds one count of this clone. The gene calls are TRBV6-5 and TRBJ2-3; tentatively, D is TRBD2 (7 bases). The CDR3 contains 13 residues. Per the germline V gene, CDR1 is MNHEY and CDR2 is SVGAGI. V dropped 7 bases and J dropped 3 bases, with 11 bases sitting between them. Here the CDR3 reads CASIQGGTDTQYF. The CDR3 bases are TGTGCCAGCATACAGGGAGGGACAGATACGCAGTATTTT.